Included here is one TCR beta chain sequence, with context. Which antigen it targets is not known. No base quality information exists; no much larger clone differs at one position. The germline V gene specifies SGDLS as CDR1 and YYNGEE as CDR2. CDR3 length: 15 amino acids, cysteine to phenylalanine. Solely the CDR3 DNA is kept, with 45 bases framed from the first base. V and J are truncated by 3 bases and 0 bases respectively, leaving an intervening sequence of 11 bases. The data stem from a study of blood T cell repertoires in COVID-19 (dated by TCRdb to 2019 to 2021). For the study in its entirety: Samples from collaborators originated in the United States, Italy and Spain and spanned both the acute and convalescent phases of COVID-19. A de-identified subject ID, COVID-19 status, age in years and sex were almost always included in the sample metadata. Samples came from the ongoing ImmuneRACE study (first 160 participants) plus 1,254 subjects from 6 global collaborators. Subjects who had been exposed to COVID-19, were actively infected with it, or had recovered from it provided the deeply sampled blood TCRbeta repertoires that made up the dataset. The prospective study material was composed of cDNA or gDNA derived from T cells, B-cell-depleted T cells, or PBMCs. The repertoires were released in a freely available public database meant as a resource for research on the immune response to SARS-CoV-2. Where HLA class I and class II types were available, the types were taken from metadata supplied by the sample provider, not from assay-based typing. Overall results and qualifications from the work: The quantity of clinical and demographic metadata differed by source and by participant and was supplied without curation.

TCRbeta CDR3 regions were amplified from genomic DNA using the immunoSEQ Assay, a bias-controlled multiplex PCR. Processing in the source paper ran as follows. The number of nucleated cells in each sample was estimated from the amplification of reference gene primers within the assay. To quantify the absolute abundance of each unique TCRbeta CDR3 rearrangement, sequence reads were collapsed and filtered. For each sample, productive Simpson clonality was calculated as the square root of Simpson's diversity index across productive rearrangements. The immuneACCESS repertoire file appears here via TCRdb, limited to in-frame rearrangements. These files lack a portion of the clones; in checked studies, under half of the deficit traces to unresolved V genes, and the cause of the others is not known. Clone size and V and J calls were adopted from that table, with D and trimming inferred from the DNA. The sample table contains 300,000 to 400,000 clones; only one count was recorded for approximately 91% of them. The ten largest clonotypes hold around 6.6% of the sample.

One collaborating source in Seattle enrolled patients during active infection and followed them longitudinally through the course of disease. Whole blood was collected in K2EDTA tubes by collaborating institutions according to the institutions' own protocols. Collaborator samples were shipped for TCRbeta analysis as frozen whole blood, isolated PBMCs, or DNA extracted from either sample type. The specimen was peripheral blood. This receptor was obtained from an older woman with COVID-19, enrolled during active disease. The chain was built from TRBV9 and TRBJ2-3; the D gene is perhaps TRBD1, on 6 matching bases. CDR3 loop: CASSAGQTSTDTQYF. The nucleotide sequence is TGTGCCAGCAGCGCAGGACAGACTAGCACAGATACGCAGTATTTT.